The clone carrying this T cell receptor beta chain was observed a handful of times. The sample belongs to a study of identical twins. TCRdb called the 5' RACE reads again in MiXCR, with one record for every CDR3 protein. The sample lists 450,000 to 600,000 distinct CDR3 sequences; approximately 20% were seen once. This CDR3 contains 14 residues. Trimming left V 9 bases short and J 0 bases short, with 12 bases between. CDR1 SNHLY and CDR2 FYNNEI come from the germline V gene. This sample also appeared in a second study, on yellow fever vaccine responses in identical twins.

This sequence originates from a woman younger than 35 in good health. The chain is built from TRBV2 and TRBJ2-1; a possible D gene is TRBD1 (7 bases). The sample comprised CD4+ T cells sorted from blood. CDR3 sequence: CASQGGSSYNEQFF. DNA for the CDR3: TGTGCCAGTCAGGGGGGAAGCTCCTACAATGAGCAGTTCTTC.